This TCR beta chain was identified in a study of blood T cell repertoires in COVID-19. Trimming pared 6 bases from V and 0 bases from J, leaving 15 bases between. CDR3 length: 15 residues. CDR1 is SNHLY, CDR2 FYNNEI, per germline. Method: immunoSEQ multiplex PCR; TCRdb's copy keeps in-frame clones and lacks some. The sample lists 100,000 to 150,000 clones; 79% were seen once. This chain uses TRBV2 with TRBJ2-7; D unresolved. Material for sequencing was peripheral blood. The sequence was obtained from a man aged 35 to 55 with active or convalescent COVID-19. The CDR3 DNA reads TGTGCCAGCAGCCCCCGGCAGGATTTCTCCTACGAGCAGTACTTC. It codes for CASSPRQDFSYEQYF.